Listed below are T cell receptor beta chains from one sample, sequenced in a study of memory CD4+ T cells and cytomegalovirus serostatus. The protocol was immunoSEQ multiplex PCR, while the TCRdb copy is restricted to in-frame clones and leaves out a portion. Among some 45,000 clones listed, around 74% were seen once. Sequencing used memory CD4+ T cells from blood. The receptor set was obtained from an adult in good health and CMV-seropositive. CDR3s include the opening cysteine and the closing phenylalanine or tryptophan. The order of the fields is J gene, D gene, clone size, V gene, CDR3 protein, CDR3 DNA. A D gene is named only where the DNA matches it firmly. Not every row has a clone size; where given, it reads once, few, many or a size class.

>TRBJ2-2|TRBD2|NA|TRBV27
CASSLAPGTSITGELFF
TGTGCCAGCAGTTTAGCCCCCGGGACTAGCATCACCGGGGAGCTGTTTTTT
>TRBJ2-2|NA|NA|TRBV5-6
CASRPGRNTGELFF
TGTGCCAGCAGACCCGGGAGAAACACCGGGGAGCTGTTTTTT
>TRBJ2-5|NA|NA|TRBV25-1
CASSEQGVVETQYF
TGTGCCAGCAGTGAACAGGGAGTTGTGGAGACCCAGTACTTC
>TRBJ2-4|NA|NA|TRBV2
CAGEQVRAKNIQYF
TGTGCCGGGGAACAGGTTCGAGCCAAAAACATTCAGTACTTC
>TRBJ1-5|NA|NA|TRBV6-1
CASELDGDQPQHF
TGTGCCAGTGAATTGGACGGTGATCAGCCCCAGCATTTT
>TRBJ2-3|NA|NA|TRBV4-1
CASSQDEGTDTQYF
TGCGCCAGCAGCCAAGATGAAGGGACAGATACGCAGTATTTT
>TRBJ2-3|NA|NA|TRBV9
CASSVSGDTDTQYF
TGTGCCAGCAGCGTATCCGGGGACACAGATACGCAGTATTTT
>TRBJ2-7|NA|NA|TRBV6-6
CASSSPDSVSYEQYF
TGTGCCAGCAGTAGCCCAGACAGCGTGTCATACGAGCAGTACTTC
>TRBJ2-3|NA|NA|TRBV14
CASSQAVETYTDTQYF
TGTGCCAGCAGCCAAGCGGTGGAAACTTACACAGATACGCAGTATTTT
>TRBJ1-1|NA|NA|TRBV19
CASSISPLSEAFF
TGTGCCAGTAGTATTTCTCCCCTAAGCGAAGCTTTCTTT
>TRBJ2-5|NA|NA|TRBV5-8
CASSLVGTSQETQYF
TGTGCCAGCAGCTTGGTCGGCACATCCCAAGAGACCCAGTACTTC
>TRBJ2-5|NA|few|TRBV5-1
CASRTGIRETQYF
TGCGCCAGCCGAACAGGGATTCGAGAGACCCAGTACTTC
>TRBJ2-1|NA|NA|TRBV6-6
CASSTRTSGSYNEQFF
TGTGCCAGCAGTACAAGGACCTCGGGTTCCTACAATGAGCAGTTCTTC
>TRBJ2-5|NA|NA|TRBV5-4
CASSSPGLGAWETQYF
TGTGCCAGCAGCTCGCCGGGATTGGGGGCATGGGAGACCCAGTACTTC
>TRBJ2-1|TRBD1|NA|TRBV29-1
CSVDGPRDRNNEQFF
TGCAGCGTTGACGGGCCCCGGGACAGAAACAATGAGCAGTTCTTC
>TRBJ1-2|NA|few|TRBV15
CATSRSGRGHYTF
TGTGCCACCAGCAGATCGGGACGGGGGCACTACACCTTC
>TRBJ2-3|TRBD2|NA|TRBV4-3
CASSQAAGADTQYF
TGCGCCAGCAGCCAGGCCGCGGGAGCAGATACGCAGTATTTT
>TRBJ2-5|NA|NA|TRBV2
CASSSRGGMETQYF
TGTGCCAGCAGTAGCAGGGGGGGAATGGAGACCCAGTACTTC
>TRBJ2-7|TRBD1|once|TRBV18
CASSPKDRNRYEQYF
TGTGCCAGCTCACCAAAGGACAGGAACCGGTACGAGCAGTACTTC
>TRBJ2-7|TRBD2|NA|TRBV11-1
CASSFSGGEQYF
TGTGCCAGCAGTTTTAGCGGGGGCGAGCAGTACTTC
>TRBJ2-4|NA|NA|TRBV29-1
CSVDAGAKNIQYF
TGCAGCGTTGACGCGGGGGCCAAAAACATTCAGTACTTC
>TRBJ2-5|NA|NA|TRBV18
CASSPIRGGMETQYF
TGTGCCAGCTCACCTATCAGGGGTGGGATGGAGACCCAGTACTTC
>TRBJ1-5|NA|NA|TRBV6-1
CASSEDRGQPQHF
TGTGCCAGCAGTGAGGACAGAGGTCAGCCCCAGCATTTT
>TRBJ2-7|TRBD1|few|TRBV2
CASRQDRGYEQYF
TGTGCCAGCAGACAGGACAGGGGCTACGAGCAGTACTTC
>TRBJ1-2|NA|NA|TRBV18
CASSPTAQSMGYGYTF
TGTGCCAGCTCACCAACGGCTCAGTCTATGGGCTATGGCTACACCTTC
>TRBJ2-3|TRBD1|NA|TRBV11-1
CASSSPQPGQGADTQYF
TGTGCCAGCAGCTCGCCCCAGCCGGGACAGGGGGCAGATACGCAGTATTTT
>TRBJ1-3|NA|few|TRBV10-3
CAISGPGSGNTIYF
TGTGCCATCAGTGGCCCAGGTTCAGGAAACACCATATATTTT
>TRBJ2-5|NA|once|TRBV5-1
CASSLAFETQYF
TGCGCCAGCAGCTTGGCCTTCGAGACCCAGTACTTC
>TRBJ2-7|TRBD2|NA|TRBV7-2
CASSHSSGGREEQYF
TGTGCCAGCAGCCACTCTAGCGGGGGGCGTGAGGAGCAGTACTTC
>TRBJ1-1|NA|NA|TRBV6-6
CASTLQGEGTEAFF
TGTGCCAGCACATTACAGGGTGAGGGCACTGAAGCTTTCTTT
>TRBJ2-5|TRBD2|NA|TRBV2
CASISGGLAGETQYF
TGTGCCAGCATTTCGGGGGGACTAGCGGGAGAGACCCAGTACTTC
>TRBJ1-1|NA|once|TRBV28
CASSSRTARNTEAFF
TGTGCCAGCAGTTCCCGGACAGCCCGGAACACTGAAGCTTTCTTT
>TRBJ2-7|TRBD1|NA|TRBV7-8
CASSGRRGTGGSSYEQYF
TGTGCCAGCAGCGGGCGTAGAGGGACAGGGGGTTCCTCCTACGAGCAGTACTTC
>TRBJ2-7|TRBD1|NA|TRBV5-1
CASSLGGQGYEQYF
TGCGCCAGCAGCTTAGGGGGACAGGGATACGAGCAGTACTTC
>TRBJ2-5|NA|NA|TRBV6-5
CASMDSGQETQYF
TGTGCCAGCATGGACAGCGGTCAGGAGACCCAGTACTTC
>TRBJ1-3|NA|NA|TRBV7-3
CASSLNAGNTIYF
TGTGCCAGCAGCTTAAATGCAGGAAACACCATATATTTT
>TRBJ1-6|NA|NA|TRBV27
CASREDLASPLHF
TGTGCCAGCAGGGAGGACTTAGCTTCACCCCTCCACTTT
>TRBJ1-1|TRBD1|NA|TRBV29-1
CSQGGPNAEAFF
TGCAGTCAGGGGGGGCCGAACGCTGAAGCTTTCTTT
>TRBJ2-2|NA|NA|TRBV27
CASSPRGAGNTGELFF
TGTGCCAGCAGTCCCCGGGGAGCGGGGAACACCGGGGAGCTGTTTTTT
>TRBJ2-4|TRBD1|NA|TRBV10-3
CATRNGQALQNIQYF
TGTGCCACCAGAAACGGACAGGCACTTCAAAACATTCAGTACTTC
>TRBJ2-5|TRBD2|NA|TRBV25-1
CASSEYTSGGAPETQYF
TGTGCCAGCAGTGAATATACTAGCGGGGGGGCCCCAGAGACCCAGTACTTC
>TRBJ2-5|NA|NA|TRBV11-3
CASSPRRGQETQYF
TGTGCCAGCAGCCCCCGACGGGGGCAAGAGACCCAGTACTTC
>TRBJ2-1|NA|NA|TRBV10-2
CASRMNRESYNEQFF
TGCGCCAGCAGGATGAACAGGGAGAGCTACAATGAGCAGTTCTTC
>TRBJ2-2|NA|few|TRBV4-3
CASSQIGGVDGGELFF
TGCGCCAGCAGCCAAATCGGGGGTGTGGATGGCGGGGAGCTGTTTTTT
>TRBJ1-1|NA|NA|TRBV7-6
CASSLGFENTEAFF
TGTGCCAGCAGCTTAGGGTTCGAGAACACTGAAGCTTTCTTT
>TRBJ2-2|TRBD1|NA|TRBV7-9
CASRPTRGRTGELFF
TGTGCCAGCAGACCGACCAGGGGGCGGACCGGGGAGCTGTTTTTT
>TRBJ2-5|TRBD1|NA|TRBV14
CASSQNRGDETQYF
TGTGCCAGCAGCCAAAACAGGGGTGACGAGACCCAGTACTTC
>TRBJ2-7|TRBD2|NA|TRBV28
CASTIPGTSGGAKKQYF
TGTGCCAGCACTATACCCGGGACTAGCGGGGGGGCCAAGAAGCAGTACTTC
>TRBJ2-5|NA|NA|TRBV19
CASSIGSGDGETQYF
TGTGCCAGTAGTATAGGATCGGGGGACGGAGAGACCCAGTACTTC
>TRBJ1-2|NA|NA|TRBV19
CASSTTRGANYGYTF
TGTGCCAGTAGCACCACCAGGGGCGCCAACTATGGCTACACCTTC
>TRBJ2-3|NA|NA|TRBV6-6
CASSYSGTEDTQYF
TGTGCCAGCAGTTACTCGGGAACGGAAGATACGCAGTATTTT
>TRBJ1-1|NA|NA|TRBV10-1
CASSESGYGVAFF
TGCGCCAGCAGTGAATCCGGGTATGGTGTAGCTTTCTTT
>TRBJ1-2|NA|few|TRBV18
CASSHQGPFYGYTF
TGTGCCAGCTCACACCAGGGTCCCTTCTATGGCTACACCTTC